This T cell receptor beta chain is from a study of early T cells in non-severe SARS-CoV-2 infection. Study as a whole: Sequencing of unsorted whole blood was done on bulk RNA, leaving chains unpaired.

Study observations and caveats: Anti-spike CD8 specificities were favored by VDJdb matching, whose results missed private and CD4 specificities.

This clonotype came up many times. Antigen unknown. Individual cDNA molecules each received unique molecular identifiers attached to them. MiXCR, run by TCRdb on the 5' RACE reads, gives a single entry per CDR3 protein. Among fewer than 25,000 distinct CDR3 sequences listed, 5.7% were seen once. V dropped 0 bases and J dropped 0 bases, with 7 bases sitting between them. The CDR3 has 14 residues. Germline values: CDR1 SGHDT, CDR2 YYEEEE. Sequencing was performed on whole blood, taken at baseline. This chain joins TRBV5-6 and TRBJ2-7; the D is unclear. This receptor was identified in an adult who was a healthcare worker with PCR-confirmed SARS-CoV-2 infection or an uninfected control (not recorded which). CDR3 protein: CASSLVSLSYEQYF. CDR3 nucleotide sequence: TGTGCCAGCAGCTTGGTTTCCCTCTCCTACGAGCAGTACTTC.